One and the same sample provided the 26 T cell receptor beta chains below, sequenced in a study of Graves' ophthalmopathy and Graves' hyperthyroidism. Investigators amplified TCR beta CDR3 regions from RNA transcripts. Following a first-round RT-PCR that used HTBI primers, a second-round multiplex PCR was carried out. TCRdb recomputed calls from the multiplex PCR reads with MiXCR, one row per CDR3 protein. There are approximately 410,000 distinct CDR3 sequences in the sample; approximately 15% occur only once, and 7% lies in the top ten. Sequenced input: peripheral blood. These TCRs come from a woman aged 18-29 years with stable Graves' hyperthyroidism.

This clonotype was counted between two and nine times. The CDR3 DNA is TGTGCCAGCAGCTCCCAACACGGACCAAGCACAGATACGCAGTATTTT. Its protein product is CASSSQHGPSTDTQYF. V gene TRBV11-2 combines with J gene TRBJ2-3; D is ambiguous. Trimming removed 4 bases at V and 0 bases at J, with 14 bases between. This CDR3 has 16 amino acids. Germline V gene data show CDR1 as SGHAT and CDR2 as FQNNGV. The variable domain in full, completed from reference TRBV11-2 and TRBJ2-3, reads EAGVAQSPRYKIIEKRQSVAFWCNPISGHATLYWYQQILGQGPKLLIQFQNNGVVDDSQLPKDRFSAERLKGVDSTLKIQPAKLEDSAVYLCASSSQHGPSTDTQYFGPGTRLTVL.

The table lists this clonotype with many counts. V gene TRBV9 combines with J gene TRBJ1-2; D is undetermined. CDR1 is SGDLS and CDR2 is YYNGEE in the germline V gene. The CDR3 loop spans 12 amino acids. With 3 bases removed from V and 6 bases from J, the gap between germline ends came to 9 bases. In nucleotides, the CDR3 is TGTGCCAGCAGCGGATTAAGAGATGGCTACACCTTC. It is translated as CASSGLRDGYTF.

There are many counts of this clonotype. V is TRBV6-1 and J is TRBJ1-3; 7 bases match TRBD1. Germline assignment: CDR1 MNHNS and CDR2 SASEGT. Unmatched junction bases numbered 0, after V lost 1 base and J lost 0 bases. The CDR3 runs 15 residues. CDR3 residues: CASSEGTGSGNTIYF. CDR3 bases: TGTGCCAGCAGTGAAGGGACAGGCTCTGGAAACACCATATATTTT.

This clonotype was seen at least ten times. The junction departs from the called germline gene at one end, perhaps through a read error. The J gene is TRBJ2-5, the V gene TRBV6-5, with D unclear. The germline V gene encodes CDR1 MNHEY and CDR2 SVGAGI. This CDR3 has 12 residues. For the CDR3, the DNA is TGTGCCAGCAGTTACTCGGTAGAGATCCAGTACTTC. It yields the protein CASSYSVEIQYF.

This clonotype has a count of ten or more. The J gene is TRBJ1-2, the V gene TRBV12-3 or TRBV12-4, with 10 bases aligning to TRBD1. With V trimmed by 7 bases and J by 7 bases, 9 bases remained unmatched. The CDR3 has 14 amino acids. CDR3 sequence (DNA): TGTGCCAGCACACCGGGACAGGGGATGAGTGGCTACACCTTC. Protein sequence: CASTPGQGMSGYTF.

The table lists this clonotype with many counts. V is TRBV24-1 and J is TRBJ2-7; D possibly matches TRBD1 or TRBD2 (5 bases each). The length of the CDR3 is 14 residues. V shed 2 bases and J shed 8 bases, with 15 bases lying between them. CDR1 and CDR2 (germline): KGHDR, SFDVKD. CDR3 sequence reads: CATSDYPGPQKQYF. The CDR3 bases are TGTGCCACCAGTGATTACCCGGGACCTCAAAAGCAGTACTTC.

There are many counts of this clonotype. This chain uses TRBV12-3 or TRBV12-4 with TRBJ2-7; the D gene is possibly TRBD1 (6 bases). V was clipped by 1 base and J by 3 bases, with 13 bases between them. This CDR3 has 15 amino acids. CDR3 loop: CASSLDRDKNYEQYF. CDR3 bases: TGTGCCAGCAGTTTAGACCGGGACAAGAACTACGAGCAGTACTTC.

This clonotype came up a few times. The V and J genes are TRBV3-1 and TRBJ1-1; possibly TRBD1 for D (5 bases). CDR3 size: 15 residues. Germline assignment: CDR1 LGHDT and CDR2 YNNKEL (reference sequence). The germline V and J ends were trimmed by 4 bases and 5 bases, with 17 bases remaining between them. In DNA form, the CDR3 reads TGTGCCAGCAGCCCGAACGGCCAGGGTAGGACTGAAGCTTTCTTT. Translation: CASSPNGQGRTEAFF.

The V gene is TRBV4-1, the J gene TRBJ1-3; D gene uncertain. CDR1 is MGHRA and CDR2 is YSYEKL in the germline V gene. Trimming pared 6 bases from V and 0 bases from J, leaving 9 bases between. The CDR3 contains 14 residues. In DNA form, the CDR3 reads TGCGCCAGCAGGGACGGGAACTCTGGAAACACCATATATTTT. Its protein is CASRDGNSGNTIYF.

This clonotype came up many times. The V and J genes are TRBV6-1 and TRBJ1-2, with D maybe TRBD1 (6 bases). The germline V and J ends were trimmed by 1 base and 5 bases, with 11 bases remaining between them. This CDR3 contains 14 residues. Germline-derived CDR1 and CDR2 are MNHNS and SASEGT. The CDR3 coding sequence is TGTGCCAGCAGTGAAGTTGTGACAGGATATGGCTACACCTTC. Amino acids: CASSEVVTGYGYTF.

In its sample, this clonotype was seen many times. The V gene is TRBV20-1, the J gene TRBJ1-5; no clear D gene. Per the germline V gene, CDR1 is DFQATT and CDR2 is SNEGSKA (reference sequence). Trimming cost V 6 bases and J 10 bases, with 22 bases left between them. The CDR3 contains 14 residues. CDR3 DNA: TGCAGTGCGATCGACTGGGAAACCCCAGGACCCCAGCATTTT. Protein product: CSAIDWETPGPQHF.

The chain carries TRBV11-2 and TRBJ2-1; a possible D gene is TRBD1 (5 bases). There are 15 residues in the CDR3. Germline loops: CDR1 SGHAT, CDR2 FQNNGV. The V and J ends lost 3 bases and 5 bases respectively, with 14 bases between them. CDR3 residues: CASSLRQLPNNEQFF. CDR3 coding DNA: TGTGCCAGCAGCTTGAGACAGCTCCCGAACAATGAGCAGTTCTTC.

This clonotype was seen at least ten times. The chain joins TRBV28 to TRBJ2-7; D is tentatively TRBD1 or TRBD2 (5 bases each). The CDR3 totals 16 residues. V shed 5 bases and J shed 2 bases, with 19 bases lying between them. CDR1 is MDHEN and CDR2 is SYDVKM in the germline V gene. The CDR3 nucleotides read TGTGCCAGCAGTCCCCTGATACCGGGACCTCCCTACGAGCAGTACTTC. This gives the protein CASSPLIPGPPYEQYF.

This clonotype was detected ten times or more. This chain joins TRBV6-1 and TRBJ2-7, with 10 nucleotides matching TRBD1. Losses at the gene ends were 1 base for V and 3 bases for J; bases not matched to a gene: 0. Germline V lookup: CDR1 MNHNS, CDR2 SASEGT. CDR3 length equals 14 residues. CDR3 coding DNA: TGTGCCAGCAGTGAAGGGACAGGGGGCTACGAGCAGTACTTC. Its protein is CASSEGTGGYEQYF.

At least ten counts were recorded for this clonotype. J is TRBJ2-7 and V is TRBV19; 9 bases match TRBD2. CDR3 length: 14 residues. J lost 6 bases, V lost 3 bases, and 6 bases had no gene match. CDR1 and CDR2 from the germline V gene are LNHDA and SQIVND (reference sequence). CDR3 nucleotides: TGTGCCAGTAGTATTGGACTAGCGTCGGTCGAGCAGTACTTC. It is translated as CASSIGLASVEQYF.

Notes on this clonotype: Relative to the germline gene, one junction end is altered; a read error may explain this. CDR3 region: CASSPTPNF. DNA for the CDR3: TGTGCCAGTAGCCCCACCCCAAACTTC. This chain joins TRBV19 and TRBJ2-7; D remains unclear. CDR3 size: 9 residues. CDR1 and CDR2 (germline): LNHDA, SQIVND (reference sequence).

J is TRBJ2-2 and V is TRBV4-1; D uncertain. This CDR3 spans 14 amino acids. Deletions cut 0 bases from V and 4 bases from J, with 6 bases between. CDR1 MGHRA and CDR2 YSYEKL come from the germline V gene. The CDR3 DNA follows: TGCGCCAGCAGCCAAGATCTAGTCACCGGGGAGCTGTTTTTT. Its translation is CASSQDLVTGELFF.

Notes on this clonotype: Sequence at one end of the junction differs from germline and may be a read error. The genes are TRBV5-6 and TRBJ1-1; D remains unclear. Germline V lookup: CDR1 SGHDT, CDR2 YYEEEE. The CDR3 covers 13 residues. The CDR3 is CPSSLVDLTEAFF. CDR3 nucleotides: TGTCCCAGCAGCTTGGTAGATTTGACTGAAGCTTTCTTT. Based on the CDR3 plus reference TRBV5-6 and TRBJ1-1, the full variable domain is DAGVTQSPTHLIKTRGQQVTLRCSPKSGHDTVSWYQQALGQGPQFIFQYYEEEERQRGNFPDRFSGHQFPNYSSELNVNALLLGDSALYLCPSSLVDLTEAFFGQGTRLTVV.

In this sample, this clonotype turned up many times. This chain uses TRBV5-5 with TRBJ2-5; 9 nucleotides agree with TRBD1. Germline V lookup: CDR1 SGHKS, CDR2 YYEKEE (reference sequence). CDR3 length: 16 residues. V was clipped by 2 bases and J by 1 base; unmatched bases: 6. CDR3: CASSLRDRAFQETQYF. In nucleotides, the CDR3 is TGTGCCAGCAGCTTACGGGACAGGGCCTTCCAAGAGACCCAGTACTTC.

This clonotype appeared many times. CDR3 in DNA: TGCAGTGCTCGCGTGATGGGGGTTTGGAACATTCAGTACTTC. Protein product: CSARVMGVWNIQYF. This chain uses TRBV20-1 with TRBJ2-4; D is possibly TRBD1 or TRBD2 (5 bases each). Trimming cost V 5 bases and J 7 bases, with 18 bases left between them. This CDR3 has 14 amino acids. CDR1 is DFQATT, CDR2 SNEGSKA, per germline (reference sequence).

This clonotype was counted ten times or more. The chain joins TRBV19 to TRBJ1-2, with D possibly TRBD1 on 6 matching bases. Per the germline V gene, CDR1 is LNHDA and CDR2 is SQIVND (reference sequence). This CDR3 comprises 14 residues. V dropped 5 bases and J dropped 8 bases, with 18 bases sitting between them. The CDR3 bases are TGTGCCAGTAGTTGGAGATCAGGGGCCTCAGGCTACACCTTC. Its translation: CASSWRSGASGYTF.

This clonotype occurred many times. This sequence joins TRBV6-1 and TRBJ1-6; 7 nucleotides line up with TRBD1. This CDR3 has 15 amino acids. The germline V gene has CDR1 MNHNS and CDR2 SASEGT. The trim removed 5 bases at V and 14 bases at J, leaving 15 bases unmatched. The CDR3 coding sequence is TGTGCCAGCAGTCATCCCGGGACAGAGCTAGCAGCCCTCCACTTT. Protein: CASSHPGTELAALHF.

At least ten counts were recorded for this clonotype. The genes are TRBV12-3 or TRBV12-4 and TRBJ1-3; 7 nucleotides align to TRBD1. This CDR3 contains 16 residues. V was clipped by 2 bases and J by 3 bases; unmatched bases: 7. The CDR3 loop reads CASSLTVRGFGNTIYF. DNA for the CDR3: TGTGCCAGCAGTTTAACGGTCAGGGGGTTTGGAAACACCATATATTTT.

This clonotype occurred many times. The chain is built from TRBV29-1 and TRBJ1-5, with a tentative D call TRBD1 (6 bases). The CDR3 sequence is 14 residues long. V was cut by 4 bases and J by 2 bases, with 12 bases left in between. In germline, CDR1 is SQVTM, CDR2 ANQGSEA. The CDR3 reads CSVGQGFGNQPQHF. Here the CDR3 DNA reads TGCAGCGTTGGCCAGGGGTTTGGCAATCAGCCCCAGCATTTT. The complete variable domain, with remaining parts taken from reference TRBV29-1 and TRBJ1-5, reads SAVISQKPSRDICQRGTSLTIQCQVDSQVTMMFWYRQQPGQSLTLIATANQGSEATYESGFVIDKFPISRPNLTFSTLTVSNMSPEDSSIYLCSVGQGFGNQPQHFGDGTRLSIL.

This clonotype has at least ten counts. The chain recombines TRBV5-1 with TRBJ1-1; unclear D gene. The CDR3 is made up of 16 amino acids. Germline CDR1 reads SGHRS; CDR2 reads YFSETQ. V gave up 0 bases and J gave up 0 bases, with 12 bases separating them. In nucleotides, the CDR3 is TGCGCCAGCAGCTTGGGTCGGGAAAGTGTGAACACTGAAGCTTTCTTT. Translating gives CASSLGRESVNTEAFF.

This clonotype was counted at least ten times. The V call is TRBV12-3 or TRBV12-4, the J call TRBJ1-6; no clear D. The CDR3 is 13 amino acids. With 6 bases removed from V and 7 bases from J, the gap between germline ends came to 10 bases. CDR3: CASRPDPNSPLHF. In DNA, the CDR3 is TGTGCCAGCAGGCCGGACCCAAATTCACCCCTCCACTTT.